This T cell receptor (beta chain) was profiled in a study of Ad26.COV2.S vaccination and SARS-CoV-2 variants. As for the study in general: A COV1001 Ad26.COV2.S trial-arm participant provided the sample. Recipients of Ad26.COV2.S got it intramuscularly, once or twice 56 days apart.

Sequenced by immunoSEQ multiplex PCR; TCRdb stores in-frame clones only, minus some. The sample gives roughly 380,000 clones, more than 75% of which show up once; 3.3% is in the top ten. Study-level results: Spike-specific CD8+ and CD4+ T cell responses reportedly showed substantial breadth after vaccination.

Specified treatment: 15 to 20 received Ad26.COV2.S at low or high dose, single or two shots; about 5 received placebo; per-sample allocation not given. Sampling occurred on day 63 after the first vaccine or placebo injection. Within Boston, the person who donated was an adult of 18-55 years. This clone was seen ten or more times. Its antigen is still unknown. In germline, CDR1 is ENHRY, CDR2 SYGVKD. The length of the CDR3 is 16 residues. The V and J ends lost 0 bases and 0 bases respectively, with 12 bases between them. Material: peripheral blood, obtained in a trial of Ad26.COV2.S vaccine versus placebo. The V call is TRBV10-3, the J call TRBJ2-7, with D unclear. This TCR came from a person between 18 and 65 years old who received the Ad26.COV2.S COVID-19 vaccine or a placebo. The CDR3, as DNA: TGTGCCATCAGTGAGTCGCCCCTCAGGAGCTCCTACGAGCAGTACTTC. This translates into CAISESPLRSSYEQYF.